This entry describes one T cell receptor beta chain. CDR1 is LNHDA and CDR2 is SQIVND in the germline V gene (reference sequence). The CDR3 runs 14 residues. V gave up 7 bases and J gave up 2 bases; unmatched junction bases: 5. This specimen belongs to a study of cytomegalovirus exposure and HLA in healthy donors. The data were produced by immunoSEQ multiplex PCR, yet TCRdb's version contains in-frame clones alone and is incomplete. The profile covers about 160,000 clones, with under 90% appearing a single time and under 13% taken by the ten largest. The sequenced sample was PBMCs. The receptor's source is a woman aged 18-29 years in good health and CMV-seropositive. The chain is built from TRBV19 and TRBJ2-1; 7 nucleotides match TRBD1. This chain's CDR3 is CASTTGSTYNEQFF. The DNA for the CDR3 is TGTGCCAGTACGACAGGGTCGACCTACAATGAGCAGTTCTTC.